Sequencing of this TCR beta chain was carried out in a study of cytomegalovirus exposure and HLA in healthy donors. PCR employed 60 Vbeta and 13 Jbeta primers. Generated by immunoSEQ multiplex PCR, the TCRdb table keeps only in-frame clones and is missing some. The data hold 150,000 to 200,000 clones, with around 80% observed a single time. CDR3 length equals 14 residues. The germline V and J ends were trimmed by 5 bases and 2 bases, with 12 bases remaining between them. CDR1 is SEHNR, CDR2 FQNEAQ, per germline (reference sequence). This TCR was recovered from a woman aged 18-29 years in good health and CMV-seronegative. Input material: PBMCs. The chain recombines TRBV7-9 with TRBJ2-5; perhaps TRBD2 as D (6 bases). Written as DNA, the CDR3 is TGTGCCAGCAGCCCCGGTGGACTACAAGAGACCCAGTACTTC. Translation gives CASSPGGLQETQYF.